This TCR beta chain was sequenced during a study of CD8 T cells in Susac syndrome. CD8+ and CD4+ T cells from blood underwent TCR beta sequencing. The RNA, roughly 0.5 to 1 ug, was put through reverse transcription using random hexamers. TCRdb re-analysed the immunoSEQ multiplex PCR reads in MiXCR, keeping a single row per CDR3 protein. Among under 200,000 distinct CDR3 sequences listed, 94% were seen once. Germline CDR1 is LNHNV and CDR2 is YYDKDF (reference sequence). The junction had 7 bases not matched to a gene; V was cut back by 7 bases and J by 0 bases. This CDR3 has 17 amino acids. The clonotype originates from a human donor with Susac syndrome. The chain links TRBV15 to TRBJ2-6, with 9 bases aligning to TRBD1. The sample consisted of CD4+ T cells from PBMCs. CDR3 amino acids: CATMGTGGGSGANVLTF. CDR3 in DNA: TGTGCCACCATGGGAACAGGGGGCGGCTCTGGGGCCAACGTCCTGACTTTC.